A selection of T cell receptor beta chains follows, all from one sample in a study of resident and recirculating memory T cells in vitiligo. Generated by immunoSEQ multiplex PCR, the TCRdb table keeps only in-frame clones and is missing some. The profile covers tens of thousands of clones, with 80% to 95% appearing a single time and over 4% taken by the ten largest. The sample comprised blood. Receptors originate from a male donor with vitiligo. Each CDR3 is given with its conserved first and last residue. The order of the fields is CDR3 DNA, CDR3 protein, V gene, clone size, D gene, J gene. D genes are given only for firm matches. Size tells how often a clone was seen (once, few, many) or the class of an expanded clone, and some rows leave it out.

CDR3nt: TGTGCCAGCAAAGGGGCAGCCTATGGCTACACCTTC; CDR3aa: CASKGAAYGYTF; v_gene: TRBV27; abundance: -; d_gene: -; j_gene: TRBJ1-2
CDR3nt: TGTGCCAGCAGTTACTCGATGAACGGTCCCTACGAGCAGTACTTC; CDR3aa: CASSYSMNGPYEQYF; v_gene: TRBV6-5; abundance: once; d_gene: -; j_gene: TRBJ2-7
CDR3nt: TGTGCCAGCAGTGACTCGGTAGGGGCGTCCCAGCCCCAGCATTTT; CDR3aa: CASSDSVGASQPQHF; v_gene: TRBV6-1; abundance: -; d_gene: -; j_gene: TRBJ1-5
CDR3nt: TGCGCCAGCAGCCAAGACCTGGACACTGCTAACTATGGCTACACCTTC; CDR3aa: CASSQDLDTANYGYTF; v_gene: TRBV4-3; abundance: -; d_gene: -; j_gene: TRBJ1-2
CDR3nt: TGTGCCAGCAGCCCCTCGGGACAGTACAATCAGCCCCAGCATTTT; CDR3aa: CASSPSGQYNQPQHF; v_gene: TRBV7-2; abundance: -; d_gene: TRBD1; j_gene: TRBJ1-5
CDR3nt: TGCGCCAGCAGCCAAGTTGGACGGAGGGCTACCTCTGGAAACACCATATATTTT; CDR3aa: CASSQVGRRATSGNTIYF; v_gene: TRBV4-1; abundance: -; d_gene: -; j_gene: TRBJ1-3
CDR3nt: TGTGCCAGTCAGGTGCCAGGGGGATACGAGCAGTACTTC; CDR3aa: CASQVPGGYEQYF; v_gene: TRBV7-9; abundance: few; d_gene: TRBD1; j_gene: TRBJ2-7
CDR3nt: TGTGCCAGCAGCTTACGAGCGGAGAACACTGAAGCTTTCTTT; CDR3aa: CASSLRAENTEAFF; v_gene: TRBV7-2; abundance: few; d_gene: -; j_gene: TRBJ1-1
CDR3nt: TGTGCCAGCAGCTTAGGACCCCAGGGTGCAGAGACCCAGTACTTC; CDR3aa: CASSLGPQGAETQYF; v_gene: TRBV7-6; abundance: -; d_gene: -; j_gene: TRBJ2-5
CDR3nt: TGTGCCAGCAGCTTAGACCGGGCCAGGGGGCCTGACACCGGGGAGCTGTTTTTT; CDR3aa: CASSLDRARGPDTGELFF; v_gene: TRBV11-2; abundance: -; d_gene: TRBD1; j_gene: TRBJ2-2
CDR3nt: TGTGCCAGCAGCTTTCAGGCAGGGGAAAAACTGTTTTTT; CDR3aa: CASSFQAGEKLFF; v_gene: TRBV7-3; abundance: -; d_gene: -; j_gene: TRBJ1-4
CDR3nt: TGTGCCAGCAATCTGCGTATGAACAGGGGCACAGATACGCAGTATTTT; CDR3aa: CASNLRMNRGTDTQYF; v_gene: TRBV28; abundance: -; d_gene: -; j_gene: TRBJ2-3
CDR3nt: TGCGCCAGCAGCCAATGGCAGGGTTCGACCTACGAGCAGTACTTC; CDR3aa: CASSQWQGSTYEQYF; v_gene: TRBV4-3; abundance: -; d_gene: -; j_gene: TRBJ2-7
CDR3nt: TGTGCCAGCAGCTTACGCTGGACAGCCCTCTCTGGGGCCAACGTCCTGACTTTC; CDR3aa: CASSLRWTALSGANVLTF; v_gene: TRBV11-2; abundance: -; d_gene: -; j_gene: TRBJ2-6
CDR3nt: TGTGCCAGCAGCCCAAACGGAGGTAGCAATCAGCCCCAGCATTTT; CDR3aa: CASSPNGGSNQPQHF; v_gene: TRBV9; abundance: -; d_gene: -; j_gene: TRBJ1-5
CDR3nt: TGTGCCAGCAGCTCAACGGCAGATGACACTGAAGCTTTCTTT; CDR3aa: CASSSTADDTEAFF; v_gene: TRBV7-3; abundance: -; d_gene: -; j_gene: TRBJ1-1
CDR3nt: TGTGCCAGCAGTTCCTGGGACAGTTCCTACGAGCAGTACTTC; CDR3aa: CASSSWDSSYEQYF; v_gene: TRBV27; abundance: -; d_gene: TRBD1; j_gene: TRBJ2-7
CDR3nt: TGCGCCAGCAGCCAAAGGGGGCGGGGGGACTATGGCTACACCTTC; CDR3aa: CASSQRGRGDYGYTF; v_gene: TRBV4-1; abundance: -; d_gene: TRBD1; j_gene: TRBJ1-2
CDR3nt: TGCGCCAGCAGCCAAGAGTCTACCTATAATTCACCCCTCCACTTT; CDR3aa: CASSQESTYNSPLHF; v_gene: TRBV4-1; abundance: -; d_gene: -; j_gene: TRBJ1-6
CDR3nt: TGTGCCAGTAGGGCGGGCCCCCAGGGGGGTGTCGGCAATGAGCAGTTCTTC; CDR3aa: CASRAGPQGGVGNEQFF; v_gene: TRBV19; abundance: -; d_gene: -; j_gene: TRBJ2-1
CDR3nt: TGTGCTAGTGGTTTGGGGACCGCGGCGGGGTTGTACCAAGAGACCCAGTACTTC; CDR3aa: CASGLGTAAGLYQETQYF; v_gene: TRBV12-5; abundance: -; d_gene: -; j_gene: TRBJ2-5
CDR3nt: TGTGCCAGCAGTGAATCGGCGGGGAACCAAGAGACCCAGTACTTC; CDR3aa: CASSESAGNQETQYF; v_gene: TRBV6-1; abundance: -; d_gene: -; j_gene: TRBJ2-5
CDR3nt: TGTGCCAGAAGCCTCCAGGCCGGGACAGAGAACACTGAAGCTTTCTTT; CDR3aa: CARSLQAGTENTEAFF; v_gene: TRBV5-3; abundance: -; d_gene: TRBD1; j_gene: TRBJ1-1
CDR3nt: TGTGCCAGCAGCCGACCAGGTAGCACAGATACGCAGTATTTT; CDR3aa: CASSRPGSTDTQYF; v_gene: TRBV6-5; abundance: -; d_gene: -; j_gene: TRBJ2-3
CDR3nt: TGTGCCAGCAGTCCACTAGGGACAGGGGCGAGCACAGATACGCAGTATTTT; CDR3aa: CASSPLGTGASTDTQYF; v_gene: TRBV28; abundance: -; d_gene: TRBD1; j_gene: TRBJ2-3
CDR3nt: TGTGCCAGCAGCACTGGGACAGAGACGAACACCGGGGAGCTGTTTTTT; CDR3aa: CASSTGTETNTGELFF; v_gene: TRBV5-8; abundance: -; d_gene: TRBD1; j_gene: TRBJ2-2
CDR3nt: TGTGCCAGCTCACCGGGACAGGGTAATGGCTACACCTTC; CDR3aa: CASSPGQGNGYTF; v_gene: TRBV18; abundance: -; d_gene: TRBD1; j_gene: TRBJ1-2
CDR3nt: TGTGCCAGCCGAGCTTTACAGGGACCCTACGAGCAGTACTTC; CDR3aa: CASRALQGPYEQYF; v_gene: TRBV19; abundance: -; d_gene: -; j_gene: TRBJ2-7
CDR3nt: TGCGCCAGCAGCAAGGGGGCCGTAGAGACTGAAGCTTTCTTT; CDR3aa: CASSKGAVETEAFF; v_gene: TRBV5-1; abundance: -; d_gene: TRBD1; j_gene: TRBJ1-1
CDR3nt: TGTGCCAGCAGCGTAGCTGGGACAGGGTACGGGCTCGGCTACACCTTC; CDR3aa: CASSVAGTGYGLGYTF; v_gene: TRBV9; abundance: -; d_gene: TRBD1; j_gene: TRBJ1-2
CDR3nt: TGTGCCAGCAGCGTGGGGGGGAAGAACACTGAAGCTTTCTTT; CDR3aa: CASSVGGKNTEAFF; v_gene: TRBV9; abundance: -; d_gene: -; j_gene: TRBJ1-1
CDR3nt: TGTGCCATCACGCCGACGGATACAGAGTATGGCTACACCTTC; CDR3aa: CAITPTDTEYGYTF; v_gene: TRBV10-3; abundance: few; d_gene: -; j_gene: TRBJ1-2
CDR3nt: TGTGCCAGTACGACAGTTGCCACTGAAGCTTTCTTT; CDR3aa: CASTTVATEAFF; v_gene: TRBV19; abundance: few; d_gene: -; j_gene: TRBJ1-1
CDR3nt: TGCGCCAGCGCTACGGGTCTCAGCGGGGAGACCCAGTACTTC; CDR3aa: CASATGLSGETQYF; v_gene: TRBV5-1; abundance: -; d_gene: -; j_gene: TRBJ2-5
CDR3nt: TGCGCCAGCAGCTCCGGACAGTACAATCAGCCCCAGCATTTT; CDR3aa: CASSSGQYNQPQHF; v_gene: TRBV5-1; abundance: -; d_gene: -; j_gene: TRBJ1-5
CDR3nt: TGTGCCAGCAGCTGGGGCGGGGGCTACGAGCAGTACTTC; CDR3aa: CASSWGGGYEQYF; v_gene: TRBV7-2; abundance: -; d_gene: TRBD2; j_gene: TRBJ2-7
CDR3nt: TGTGCCAGCAGCCCCTGGAGAGGGAGTAGCGAGCAGTACTTC; CDR3aa: CASSPWRGSSEQYF; v_gene: TRBV5-5; abundance: once; d_gene: -; j_gene: TRBJ2-7
CDR3nt: TGTGCCAGCAGCCGCGCCGGGACTAGCGACGAGCAGTACTTC; CDR3aa: CASSRAGTSDEQYF; v_gene: TRBV6-5; abundance: -; d_gene: TRBD2; j_gene: TRBJ2-7
CDR3nt: TGTGCCAGCAGCTTAGAGGACCCTCTAGCGGGGGCAAGGGAGACCCAGTACTTC; CDR3aa: CASSLEDPLAGARETQYF; v_gene: TRBV7-2; abundance: -; d_gene: TRBD2; j_gene: TRBJ2-5
CDR3nt: TGTGCCAGCAGTCCCAAAAAACCCTCTGGGAGGGGCCTGTACCAAGAGACCCAGTACTTC; CDR3aa: CASSPKKPSGRGLYQETQYF; v_gene: TRBV27; abundance: once; d_gene: TRBD2; j_gene: TRBJ2-5
CDR3nt: TGTGCCAGCTCACCACGTATCCCCGAGGGAGAGACCCAGTACTTC; CDR3aa: CASSPRIPEGETQYF; v_gene: TRBV18; abundance: -; d_gene: -; j_gene: TRBJ2-5
CDR3nt: TGTGCCAGCAAGTACCGTCCAGACGGGGAATATGGCTACACCTTC; CDR3aa: CASKYRPDGEYGYTF; v_gene: TRBV5-6; abundance: -; d_gene: -; j_gene: TRBJ1-2
CDR3nt: TGTGCCAGCAGTTTGCATCAAGGGGCTTATAATTCACCCCTCCACTTT; CDR3aa: CASSLHQGAYNSPLHF; v_gene: TRBV28; abundance: -; d_gene: -; j_gene: TRBJ1-6
CDR3nt: TGTGCCAGCAGTGCGTCAGGACAGGGCCCCTATGGCTACACCTTC; CDR3aa: CASSASGQGPYGYTF; v_gene: TRBV25-1; abundance: -; d_gene: TRBD1; j_gene: TRBJ1-2
CDR3nt: TGTGCCAGCAGCTATAGCACAGGGGGCGGTCAGCCCCAGCATTTT; CDR3aa: CASSYSTGGGQPQHF; v_gene: TRBV7-9; abundance: -; d_gene: TRBD1; j_gene: TRBJ1-5
CDR3nt: TGTGCCAGCAGCTTAAAGGGGGATGCGGATAATTCACCCCTCCACTTT; CDR3aa: CASSLKGDADNSPLHF; v_gene: TRBV7-2; abundance: few; d_gene: -; j_gene: TRBJ1-6
CDR3nt: TGTGCCAGCAGCTTCAGTGGAGATACGCAGTATTTT; CDR3aa: CASSFSGDTQYF; v_gene: TRBV11-2; abundance: -; d_gene: -; j_gene: TRBJ2-3
CDR3nt: TGTGCCAGTAGTTCCTTCCAGGGGGCGAGCACTGAAGCTTTCTTT; CDR3aa: CASSSFQGASTEAFF; v_gene: TRBV19; abundance: -; d_gene: TRBD1; j_gene: TRBJ1-1